These 5 T cell receptor beta chains came from one sample sequenced in a study of blood T cells in healthy people across ages. PCR was performed a second time for roughly 6 to 12 cycles using a sample-barcoded 5' primer and a J-beta primer mix. TCRdb ran MiXCR on the 5' RACE reads and lists one entry per CDR3 protein. Of roughly 680,000 distinct CDR3 sequences in the sample, 52% were seen once. Specimen: blood. These receptors were taken from a woman of 80 years or more in good health.

V and J are TRBV6-2 or TRBV6-3 and TRBJ2-3; D remains unclear. V shed 7 bases and J shed 0 bases, with 11 bases lying between them. The germline V gene encodes CDR1 MNHEY and CDR2 SVGEGT. This CDR3 region has 14 residues. Written as DNA, the CDR3 is TGTGCCAGCACGTGGGGTGCTAGCACAGATACGCAGTATTTT. It yields the protein CASTWGASTDTQYF.

CDR3: CASSLDPTSGTDTQYF. Here the CDR3 DNA reads TGCGCCAGCAGCTTGGATCCGACTAGCGGCACAGATACGCAGTATTTT. The chain employs TRBV5-1 and TRBJ2-3; 8 nucleotides match TRBD2. The germline V gene encodes CDR1 SGHRS and CDR2 YFSETQ. The ends lost 0 bases at V and 1 base at J; junction bases unmatched: 4. CDR3 size: 16 residues.

DNA for the CDR3: TGTGCCAGCAGCGGCCGGACTAGCGGGGTCCAAGAGACCCAGTACTTC. Translation: CASSGRTSGVQETQYF. The rearrangement links TRBV9 to TRBJ2-5; 12 bases agree with TRBD2. V shed 3 bases and J 1 base; nucleotides not matched to a gene: 4. CDR1 and CDR2 (germline): SGDLS, YYNGEE. There are 16 residues in the CDR3.

This clonotype has ten or more counts. V is TRBV6-5 and J is TRBJ2-3, with TRBD2 as a possible D gene (5 bases). Trimming pared 4 bases from V and 3 bases from J, leaving 14 bases between. This CDR3 region has 15 residues. From germline, CDR1 is MNHEY and CDR2 SVGAGI. Here the CDR3 DNA reads TGTGCCAGCAGTTTTGAGGGTTTGAGGACAGATACGCAGTATTTT. Translating it yields CASSFEGLRTDTQYF.

Concerning this clonotype: Just one base apart from a much larger clone, this may be a read error. The CDR3: CSVEESPQYF. CDR3 sequence (DNA): TGCAGCGTTGAGGAGAGCCCCCAGTACTTC. This sequence joins TRBV29-1 and TRBJ2-5; D is unclear. CDR1 SQVTM and CDR2 ANQGSEA come from the germline V gene. The CDR3 is 10 residues long. V was trimmed by 3 bases and J by 9 bases, leaving 8 bases between them.